Listed below are T cell receptor beta chains from one sample, sequenced in a study of T cells in localized non-small cell lung cancer. Repertoires were generated with immunoSEQ multiplex PCR, while TCRdb's copy carries only in-frame clones and drops some. The sample consists of some 24,000 clones, roughly nine tenths of them appearing once. The source was peripheral blood, collected before any cancer treatment. The receptor source for this set is a woman aged 35 to 75 with stage I lung adenocarcinoma. CDR3s include the opening cysteine and the closing phenylalanine or tryptophan. A D gene is named only where the DNA matches it firmly. Size is omitted from some rows. Given values are once, few, many or a class for expanded clones.

clone size: .
J gene: TRBJ2-6
V gene: TRBV19
D gene: .
CDR3 protein: CASRISGANVLTF
CDR3 DNA: TGTGCCAGTAGGATCTCTGGGGCCAACGTCCTGACTTTC

clone size: .
J gene: TRBJ1-3
V gene: TRBV10-2
D gene: TRBD1
CDR3 protein: CASSWGTVGNTIYF
CDR3 DNA: TGCGCCAGCAGTTGGGGGACAGTTGGAAACACCATATATTTT

clone size: once
J gene: TRBJ2-3
V gene: TRBV6-1
D gene: TRBD2
CDR3 protein: CASFGLGTSTDTQYF
CDR3 DNA: TGTGCCAGCTTCGGACTGGGGACTAGTACGGATACGCAGTATTTT

clone size: few
J gene: TRBJ1-1
V gene: TRBV27
D gene: .
CDR3 protein: CASSHRENTEAFF
CDR3 DNA: TGTGCCAGCAGTCACAGGGAGAACACTGAAGCTTTCTTT

clone size: .
J gene: TRBJ2-7
V gene: TRBV7-2
D gene: .
CDR3 protein: CASSLKSKRENPYEQYF
CDR3 DNA: TGTGCCAGCAGCTTAAAATCGAAACGGGAGAACCCCTACGAGCAGTACTTC

clone size: .
J gene: TRBJ1-3
V gene: TRBV19
D gene: .
CDR3 protein: CASSIGGNSGNTIYF
CDR3 DNA: TGTGCCAGTAGTATCGGGGGGAACTCTGGAAACACCATATATTTT

clone size: .
J gene: TRBJ2-3
V gene: TRBV5-1
D gene: .
CDR3 protein: CASTQGDPRTDTQYF
CDR3 DNA: TGCGCCAGCACCCAAGGGGATCCTCGCACAGATACGCAGTATTTT

clone size: .
J gene: TRBJ2-1
V gene: TRBV27
D gene: TRBD2
CDR3 protein: CASSFQGVQGGREQFF
CDR3 DNA: TGTGCCAGCAGTTTCCAAGGGGTCCAGGGAGGGCGTGAGCAGTTCTTC

clone size: .
J gene: TRBJ1-4
V gene: TRBV5-1
D gene: .
CDR3 protein: CASSSWDTPNEKLFF
CDR3 DNA: TGCGCCAGCAGCTCCTGGGATACCCCAAATGAAAAACTGTTTTTT

clone size: .
J gene: TRBJ1-1
V gene: TRBV6-5
D gene: .
CDR3 protein: CASSYSGGVTEAFF
CDR3 DNA: TGTGCCAGCAGTTACTCGGGGGGTGTCACTGAAGCTTTCTTT

clone size: .
J gene: TRBJ1-4
V gene: TRBV27
D gene: .
CDR3 protein: CASRTQTEKLFF
CDR3 DNA: TGTGCCAGCAGGACACAAACCGAAAAACTGTTTTTT

clone size: .
J gene: TRBJ2-7
V gene: TRBV27
D gene: TRBD2
CDR3 protein: CASRLAGGPYEQYF
CDR3 DNA: TGTGCCAGCAGACTAGCGGGAGGGCCCTACGAGCAGTACTTC

clone size: .
J gene: TRBJ2-7
V gene: TRBV10-3
D gene: TRBD2
CDR3 protein: CAIRKRRGTSGPNSSYEQYF
CDR3 DNA: TGTGCCATCAGGAAAAGGCGGGGGACTAGCGGGCCCAATAGCTCCTACGAGCAGTACTTC

clone size: .
J gene: TRBJ1-5
V gene: TRBV25-1
D gene: .
CDR3 protein: CASSGGGESNQPQHF
CDR3 DNA: TGTGCCAGCAGTGGAGGGGGGGAAAGCAATCAGCCCCAGCATTTT

clone size: .
J gene: TRBJ2-5
V gene: TRBV7-2
D gene: .
CDR3 protein: CASSLVGGVGETQYF
CDR3 DNA: TGTGCCAGCAGCTTAGTGGGGGGAGTAGGTGAGACCCAGTACTTC

clone size: .
J gene: TRBJ2-5
V gene: TRBV7-9
D gene: TRBD2
CDR3 protein: CASSPLRASGQETQYF
CDR3 DNA: TGTGCCAGCAGCCCCCTCAGGGCTAGCGGCCAAGAGACCCAGTACTTC

clone size: .
J gene: TRBJ2-3
V gene: TRBV30
D gene: .
CDR3 protein: CAWSWKVLADTQYF
CDR3 DNA: TGTGCCTGGAGTTGGAAGGTTCTTGCAGATACGCAGTATTTT

clone size: once
J gene: TRBJ2-7
V gene: TRBV11-2
D gene: .
CDR3 protein: CASSSRPDSTYEQYF
CDR3 DNA: TGTGCCAGCAGCTCCAGACCCGACAGTACCTACGAGCAGTACTTC

clone size: .
J gene: TRBJ1-2
V gene: TRBV6-4
D gene: TRBD1
CDR3 protein: CASSAKQGELGYTF
CDR3 DNA: TGTGCCAGCAGTGCCAAACAGGGGGAACTTGGCTACACCTTC

clone size: .
J gene: TRBJ1-2
V gene: TRBV7-2
D gene: TRBD1
CDR3 protein: CASSPQGGGKRLRDGYTF
CDR3 DNA: TGTGCCAGCAGCCCCCAGGGGGGAGGGAAGAGGTTACGGGATGGCTACACCTTC

clone size: few
J gene: TRBJ1-2
V gene: TRBV11-1
D gene: .
CDR3 protein: CARYDGYTF
CDR3 DNA: TGTGCCAGGTACGATGGCTACACCTTC

clone size: .
J gene: TRBJ2-5
V gene: TRBV1
D gene: .
CDR3 protein: CTSPVNVRGGEDF
CDR3 DNA: TGCACCAGCCCTGTTAACGTCCGGGGGGGAGAGGACTTC

clone size: .
J gene: TRBJ1-6
V gene: TRBV27
D gene: .
CDR3 protein: CASSVRDSPLHF
CDR3 DNA: TGTGCCAGCAGTGTAAGGGATTCACCCCTCCACTTT

clone size: .
J gene: TRBJ2-3
V gene: TRBV6-1
D gene: TRBD2
CDR3 protein: CASSELAGGPDTQYF
CDR3 DNA: TGTGCCAGCAGTGAACTAGCGGGAGGCCCAGATACGCAGTATTTT

clone size: .
J gene: TRBJ2-7
V gene: TRBV15
D gene: .
CDR3 protein: CATSRDMRHYEQYF
CDR3 DNA: TGTGCCACCAGCAGAGATATGAGGCACTACGAGCAGTACTTC

clone size: .
J gene: TRBJ1-2
V gene: TRBV10-2
D gene: TRBD1
CDR3 protein: CASGSSDRASNGYTF
CDR3 DNA: TGCGCCAGCGGCTCTTCCGACAGGGCTTCTAATGGCTACACCTTC

clone size: .
J gene: TRBJ2-7
V gene: TRBV6-6
D gene: .
CDR3 protein: CASSLPGGYEQYF
CDR3 DNA: TGTGCCAGCAGTTTACCGGGTGGTTACGAGCAGTACTTC

clone size: .
J gene: TRBJ2-3
V gene: TRBV27
D gene: .
CDR3 protein: CASSFGGTNPTDTQYF
CDR3 DNA: TGTGCCAGCAGTTTCGGGGGGACAAACCCCACAGATACGCAGTATTTT

clone size: .
J gene: TRBJ1-1
V gene: TRBV2
D gene: TRBD1
CDR3 protein: CASTSQGAKVAFF
CDR3 DNA: TGTGCCAGCACCTCCCAGGGGGCTAAGGTAGCTTTCTTT

clone size: .
J gene: TRBJ2-7
V gene: TRBV5-4
D gene: TRBD1
CDR3 protein: CASSLGQGAFYEQYF
CDR3 DNA: TGTGCCAGCAGCTTGGGGCAGGGGGCGTTCTACGAGCAGTACTTC

clone size: .
J gene: TRBJ2-1
V gene: TRBV14
D gene: .
CDR3 protein: CASSQLLGFGASSYNEQFF
CDR3 DNA: TGTGCCAGCAGCCAACTTCTGGGGTTTGGCGCGAGCTCCTACAATGAGCAGTTCTTC

clone size: .
J gene: TRBJ1-2
V gene: TRBV6-5
D gene: .
CDR3 protein: CASSLRQSDGYTF
CDR3 DNA: TGTGCCAGCAGTTTAAGGCAGAGCGATGGCTACACCTTC

clone size: .
J gene: TRBJ1-2
V gene: TRBV5-1
D gene: TRBD1
CDR3 protein: CASSLGQGRSGYTF
CDR3 DNA: TGCGCCAGCAGCTTGGGACAGGGGAGGAGTGGCTACACCTTC

clone size: .
J gene: TRBJ1-2
V gene: TRBV5-1
D gene: TRBD1
CDR3 protein: CASSTDRPGFSDGYTF
CDR3 DNA: TGCGCCAGCAGCACGGACAGGCCAGGGTTTAGTGATGGCTACACCTTC

clone size: .
J gene: TRBJ2-5
V gene: TRBV5-6
D gene: .
CDR3 protein: CASSLVTYQETQYF
CDR3 DNA: TGTGCCAGCAGCTTGGTTACGTACCAAGAGACCCAGTACTTC

clone size: .
J gene: TRBJ1-5
V gene: TRBV28
D gene: .
CDR3 protein: CASKGGNQPQHF
CDR3 DNA: TGTGCCAGCAAGGGGGGCAATCAGCCCCAGCATTTT

clone size: .
J gene: TRBJ2-1
V gene: TRBV2
D gene: TRBD1
CDR3 protein: CASTQDRVSYNEQFF
CDR3 DNA: TGTGCCAGCACTCAGGACAGGGTGTCCTACAATGAGCAGTTCTTC

clone size: .
J gene: TRBJ2-5
V gene: TRBV5-4
D gene: TRBD2
CDR3 protein: CASSLPLAGRETQYF
CDR3 DNA: TGTGCCAGCAGCCTACCACTAGCGGGACGGGAGACCCAGTACTTC

clone size: .
J gene: TRBJ2-3
V gene: TRBV2
D gene: .
CDR3 protein: CASSYGGRLTDTQYF
CDR3 DNA: TGTGCCAGCAGCTACGGGGGCCGCCTCACAGATACGCAGTATTTT

clone size: .
J gene: TRBJ2-1
V gene: TRBV28
D gene: TRBD2
CDR3 protein: CASSWTSSNEQFF
CDR3 DNA: TGTGCCAGCAGTTGGACTAGCTCAAATGAGCAGTTCTTC

clone size: few
J gene: TRBJ2-3
V gene: TRBV6-5
D gene: TRBD2
CDR3 protein: CASRKGTSLDTQYF
CDR3 DNA: TGTGCCAGCAGAAAGGGGACTAGCTTAGATACGCAGTATTTT

clone size: .
J gene: TRBJ2-3
V gene: TRBV9
D gene: TRBD2
CDR3 protein: CASSTQTSGKRNTQYF
CDR3 DNA: TGTGCCAGCAGCACTCAGACTAGCGGGAAGAGGAATACGCAGTATTTT